The clone carrying this TCR beta chain has only one observation. This sample is part of a study of blood T cell repertoires in COVID-19. Whole-study context: Both acute and convalescent COVID-19 samples were obtained from the United States, Italy and Spain. Sources were T cells, B-cell-depleted T cells, or PBMCs; the material itself was cDNA or gDNA.

The repertoire was sequenced with immunoSEQ multiplex PCR; TCRdb's copy has only in-frame clones and lacks some. Of 120,000 or so clones in the sample, 80% to 85% are singletons; the top ten hold 3.5% to 4.5%. This CDR3 is 14 amino acids long. In germline, CDR1 is LGHDT, CDR2 YNNKEL (reference sequence). Trimming cost V 1 base and J 5 bases, with 12 bases left between them. This TCR was recovered from a woman between 45 and 60 years old with acute or convalescent COVID-19. The chain joins TRBV3-1 (or the pseudogene TRBV3-2) to TRBJ2-7, with D possibly TRBD2 on 6 matching bases. Input material: peripheral blood. The CDR3 protein is CASSQAGVSHEQYF. CDR3 coding DNA: TGTGCCAGCAGCCAAGCGGGAGTATCCCACGAGCAGTACTTC.